This T cell receptor beta chain emerged from a study of blood T cells in healthy people across ages. Whole-study findings and limits: Estimates of diversity drawn from one million T cells were considered underestimates. Unsorted PBMCs blocked a conclusive comparison of naive and antigen-experienced cells.

Russia was home to the donors, healthy Caucasian individuals aged about 6 to 90. Concerning this clonotype itself: Its antigen is not known.

Primed by a sample-barcoded 5' primer and a J-beta primer mix, a second PCR proceeded for about 7 to 11 cycles. Carrying 12 random nucleotides, a template-switch adaptor labeled each individual cDNA molecule. TCRdb used MiXCR to reprocess the 5' RACE reads, holding one entry per CDR3 protein. Of some 1.5 million distinct CDR3 sequences in the sample, about 45% were seen once. There are 13 residues in the CDR3. CDR1 SQVTM and CDR2 ANQGSEA come from the germline V gene. Trimming cost V 7 bases and J 8 bases; bases outside gene matches: 4. The TCR comes from a woman younger than 35 in good health. The sequencing input was blood. The chain recombines TRBV29-1 with TRBJ2-1, with 14 bases matching TRBD2. CDR3 in amino acids: CSAGTSGSYEQFF. The DNA of the CDR3 is TGCAGCGCCGGGACTAGCGGGAGTTATGAGCAGTTCTTC.